A selection of T cell receptor beta chains follows, all from one sample in a study of technical replicates of blood from a few donors. TCRdb's copy holds only in-frame clones and misses some; the assay was immunoSEQ multiplex PCR. The sample has 95,000 or so clones; roughly 95% are singletons. Material: T cells isolated from PBMCs. The receptor source for this set is a human donor in good health. Both conserved end residues are part of each CDR3. D genes are given only for firm matches. Clone size is given for some rows only: seen once, a few or many times, or a class if the clone is expanded.

J gene: TRBJ2-7; clone size: .; V gene: TRBV27; D gene: .; CDR3 protein: CASSKDSAYEQYF; CDR3 DNA: TGTGCCAGCAGTAAGGACTCCGCCTACGAGCAGTACTTC
J gene: TRBJ2-7; clone size: once; V gene: TRBV4-2; D gene: TRBD2; CDR3 protein: CASSQGLAGGPHEQYF; CDR3 DNA: TGTGCCAGCAGCCAGGGACTAGCGGGAGGGCCCCACGAGCAGTACTTC
J gene: TRBJ2-7; clone size: .; V gene: TRBV6-5; D gene: TRBD1; CDR3 protein: CASSYSSHSGTEKYF; CDR3 DNA: TGTGCCAGCAGTTACTCGAGTCATTCAGGGACAGAGAAGTACTTC
J gene: TRBJ2-1; clone size: .; V gene: TRBV29-1; D gene: .; CDR3 protein: CSVERGDDYNEQFF; CDR3 DNA: TGCAGCGTTGAAAGGGGCGACGACTACAATGAGCAGTTCTTC
J gene: TRBJ2-7; clone size: .; V gene: TRBV6-1; D gene: .; CDR3 protein: CASSEIGGYEQYF; CDR3 DNA: TGTGCCAGCAGTGAAATAGGGGGTTACGAGCAGTACTTC
J gene: TRBJ2-3; clone size: .; V gene: TRBV30; D gene: TRBD1; CDR3 protein: CAWSVGGRGSSDTQYF; CDR3 DNA: TGTGCCTGGAGTGTAGGGGGCAGGGGGTCGTCGGATACGCAGTATTTT
J gene: TRBJ1-1; clone size: .; V gene: TRBV5-5; D gene: .; CDR3 protein: CASSLLGRLNTEAFF; CDR3 DNA: TGTGCCAGCAGCTTGTTGGGGAGACTAAACACTGAAGCTTTCTTT
J gene: TRBJ2-3; clone size: .; V gene: TRBV28; D gene: TRBD2; CDR3 protein: CASSLTSGIITDTQYF; CDR3 DNA: TGTGCCAGCAGTTTGACTAGCGGGATAATTACAGATACGCAGTATTTT
J gene: TRBJ2-2; clone size: .; V gene: TRBV4-2; D gene: TRBD2; CDR3 protein: CASSQDREVGTGELFF; CDR3 DNA: TGTGCCAGCAGCCAAGATCGGGAGGTCGGGACCGGGGAGCTGTTTTTT
J gene: TRBJ1-4; clone size: .; V gene: TRBV27; D gene: .; CDR3 protein: CASSLFGTRDPATNEKLFF; CDR3 DNA: TGTGCCAGCAGTTTATTCGGGACAAGGGACCCTGCAACTAATGAAAAACTGTTTTTT
J gene: TRBJ2-2; clone size: .; V gene: TRBV4-1; D gene: .; CDR3 protein: CASSPRRQGNTGELFF; CDR3 DNA: TGCGCCAGCAGCCCCCGTCGCCAGGGGAACACCGGGGAGCTGTTTTTT
J gene: TRBJ2-7; clone size: .; V gene: TRBV6-1; D gene: .; CDR3 protein: CASSDWAGSYEQYF; CDR3 DNA: TGTGCCAGCAGTGATTGGGCAGGGTCCTACGAGCAGTACTTC
J gene: TRBJ2-1; clone size: .; V gene: TRBV18; D gene: TRBD2; CDR3 protein: CASSPPTSGGYNEQFF; CDR3 DNA: TGTGCCAGCTCACCACCTACTAGCGGGGGGTACAATGAGCAGTTCTTC
J gene: TRBJ2-1; clone size: .; V gene: TRBV15; D gene: TRBD2; CDR3 protein: CATSRGLAGSYNEQFF; CDR3 DNA: TGTGCCACCAGCCGGGGACTAGCGGGATCCTACAATGAGCAGTTCTTC
J gene: TRBJ2-7; clone size: .; V gene: TRBV29-1; D gene: .; CDR3 protein: CSVASGPYYEQYF; CDR3 DNA: TGCAGCGTTGCCAGCGGGCCTTACTACGAGCAGTACTTC
J gene: TRBJ2-1; clone size: .; V gene: TRBV28; D gene: .; CDR3 protein: CASSTYRSGLIPSYNEQFF; CDR3 DNA: TGTGCCAGCAGTACTTACCGCTCGGGACTCATACCCAGCTACAATGAGCAGTTCTTC
J gene: TRBJ2-1; clone size: .; V gene: TRBV9; D gene: TRBD2; CDR3 protein: CASRGTSGTEQFF; CDR3 DNA: TGTGCCAGCAGAGGGACTAGCGGGACTGAGCAGTTCTTC
J gene: TRBJ2-7; clone size: .; V gene: TRBV19; D gene: TRBD2; CDR3 protein: CASSGLAGGKTYEQYF; CDR3 DNA: TGTGCCAGTAGTGGTCTAGCGGGAGGTAAGACCTACGAGCAGTACTTC
J gene: TRBJ2-1; clone size: .; V gene: TRBV6-5; D gene: .; CDR3 protein: CASSYSGQGYEQFF; CDR3 DNA: TGTGCCAGCAGTTACTCGGGGCAGGGGTATGAGCAGTTCTTC
J gene: TRBJ2-6; clone size: .; V gene: TRBV13; D gene: TRBD1; CDR3 protein: CASSAFGTGTLSGANVLTF; CDR3 DNA: TGTGCCAGCAGCGCCTTCGGGACAGGGACACTCTCTGGGGCCAACGTCCTGACTTTC
J gene: TRBJ2-2; clone size: .; V gene: TRBV4-1; D gene: TRBD2; CDR3 protein: CASSHGRLTGELFF; CDR3 DNA: TGCGCCAGCAGCCACGGGAGGCTCACCGGGGAGCTGTTTTTT
J gene: TRBJ2-3; clone size: .; V gene: TRBV10-3; D gene: TRBD1; CDR3 protein: CAISPTGGADTQYF; CDR3 DNA: TGTGCCATCAGCCCCACAGGGGGCGCCGATACGCAGTATTTT
J gene: TRBJ2-6; clone size: .; V gene: TRBV19; D gene: TRBD1; CDR3 protein: CASSLDRASGANVLTF; CDR3 DNA: TGTGCCAGTAGTTTAGACAGGGCTTCTGGGGCCAACGTCCTGACTTTC
J gene: TRBJ2-1; clone size: .; V gene: TRBV28; D gene: .; CDR3 protein: CASSLAERHNEQFF; CDR3 DNA: TGTGCCAGCAGTCTAGCCGAGAGACACAATGAGCAGTTCTTC
J gene: TRBJ1-2; clone size: .; V gene: TRBV27; D gene: .; CDR3 protein: CASTNDRSGYTF; CDR3 DNA: TGTGCCAGCACGAACGACAGAAGCGGCTACACCTTC
J gene: TRBJ2-1; clone size: .; V gene: TRBV7-9; D gene: TRBD1; CDR3 protein: CASSLTWVGQGDNEQFF; CDR3 DNA: TGTGCCAGCAGCTTAACTTGGGTAGGACAGGGTGACAATGAGCAGTTCTTC
J gene: TRBJ1-1; clone size: .; V gene: TRBV7-9; D gene: TRBD1; CDR3 protein: CASSLETGGEAFF; CDR3 DNA: TGTGCCAGCAGCTTAGAGACAGGGGGGGAAGCTTTCTTT
J gene: TRBJ1-1; clone size: .; V gene: TRBV7-8; D gene: .; CDR3 protein: CASSPGLPNTEAFF; CDR3 DNA: TGTGCCAGCAGTCCCGGACTCCCGAACACTGAAGCTTTCTTT
J gene: TRBJ2-7; clone size: .; V gene: TRBV19; D gene: TRBD2; CDR3 protein: CASSPRGDAYEQYF; CDR3 DNA: TGTGCCAGTAGTCCGCGGGGGGATGCCTACGAGCAGTACTTC
J gene: TRBJ2-2; clone size: .; V gene: TRBV4-1; D gene: .; CDR3 protein: CASSLLASTGELFF; CDR3 DNA: TGCGCCAGCAGCCTTCTAGCGAGCACCGGGGAGCTGTTTTTT
J gene: TRBJ1-5; clone size: .; V gene: TRBV7-9; D gene: .; CDR3 protein: CASSRGGSEQPQHF; CDR3 DNA: TGTGCCAGCAGCCGGGGGGGTTCAGAACAGCCCCAGCATTTT